The 26 T cell receptor beta chains presented below share a single source sample, sequenced in a study of shared clonotypes between healthy human individuals. Clones were sequenced by immunoSEQ multiplex PCR, and TCRdb holds only the in-frame ones, with some missing. The sample holds 900,000 to 1,200,000 clones, around 78% seen once. Sequencing used memory CD4+ T cells from PBMCs. Regarding subset: CD45RA-negative fraction. These receptors all come from a man younger than 30 in good health. Some clones in this sample may be carry-over from other donors' samples.

V and J are TRBV5-1 and TRBJ2-1, with D perhaps TRBD1 (5 bases). Germline V gene lookup returns CDR1 SGHRS and CDR2 YFSETQ. The V end was cut by 5 bases, the J end by 0 bases, with 18 bases between. The CDR3 loop spans 17 amino acids. CDR3 sequence: CASRSVGVLSSYNEQFF. CDR3 DNA: TGCGCCAGCAGGTCCGTAGGGGTCCTGAGCTCCTACAATGAGCAGTTCTTC.

V and J are TRBV4-2 and TRBJ1-2; tentative D call: TRBD1 (5 bases). The germline CDR1 and CDR2 sequences are LGHNA and YNFKEQ. Trimming pared 0 bases from V and 3 bases from J, leaving 14 bases between. The CDR3 extends over 16 amino acids. CDR3 sequence: CASSQDLGAGDYGYTF. CDR3 coding DNA: TGTGCCAGCAGCCAAGATCTAGGGGCGGGGGACTATGGCTACACCTTC.

V is TRBV7-2 and J is TRBJ1-1; D gene unclear. The ends were cut back, 6 bases at V and 3 bases at J, with 8 bases in the middle. This CDR3 is 12 amino acids long. Germline assignment: CDR1 SGHTA and CDR2 FQGNSA. The CDR3 region is CASRPGYTEAFF. For the CDR3, the DNA is TGTGCCAGCAGGCCCGGGTACACTGAAGCTTTCTTT.

This clone appeared a few times. This chain links TRBV28 with TRBJ2-5, with D possibly matching TRBD1 (6 bases). The CDR3 extends over 16 amino acids. The germline CDR1 and CDR2 sequences are MDHEN and SYDVKM. Trimming shortened V by 4 bases and J by 5 bases, and 20 bases separated the two germline ends. In nucleotides, the CDR3 is TGTGCCAGCAGTTCTTATGGGCTAACAGGGCTGGAGACCCAGTACTTC. This sequence encodes CASSSYGLTGLETQYF.

This clone was observed a single time. The J gene is TRBJ1-4, the V gene TRBV30; 7 bases line up with TRBD1. Germline V gene lookup returns CDR1 GTSNPN and CDR2 SVGIG (reference sequence). The CDR3 runs to 15 residues. The V and J ends lost 1 base and 8 bases, in that order; junction bases with no gene match: 10. The CDR3 DNA reads TGTGCCTGGAGTGCAAACACAGGGGTACGGGAAAAACTGTTTTTT. The encoded protein is CAWSANTGVREKLFF.

This clone appeared a few times. This chain links TRBV2 with TRBJ2-1; TRBD2 aligns across 9 bases. The V gene end was trimmed by 5 bases and the J gene end by 6 bases; junction bases not matched to a gene: 8. CDR1 SNHLY and CDR2 FYNNEI come from the germline V gene. CDR3 size: 15 residues. The CDR3 here is CASSLALAGFNEQFF. For the CDR3, the DNA is TGTGCCAGCAGTTTGGCTCTAGCGGGGTTCAATGAGCAGTTCTTC.

Concerning this clone itself: At one end the junction does not follow the germline gene, possibly because of a read error. This sequence joins TRBV6-6 and TRBJ1-1; no firm D call. Looked up from germline, CDR1 is MNHNY and CDR2 is SVGAGI (reference sequence). This CDR3 spans 13 amino acids. CDR3 coding DNA: TGTGCCGGCAGTTACGACGGACGGGCTGAAGCTTTCTTT. This codes for CAGSYDGRAEAFF.

The sample holds one count of this clone. The rearrangement joins TRBV7-6 to TRBJ1-1, with D hard to call. Trimming stripped 6 bases from V and 8 bases from J, with 13 bases between. Germline V gene data show CDR1 as SGHVS and CDR2 as FNYEAQ. The CDR3 consists of 12 residues. The CDR3 DNA reads as TGTGCCAGCAGTCCCAGGCGGGGAGAAGCTTTCTTT. Translation: CASSPRRGEAFF.

The sample holds many counts of this clone. The chain joins TRBV6-5 to TRBJ1-2, with TRBD1 matching over 7 bases. CDR3 size: 15 residues. With 0 bases clipped from V and 4 bases from J, the junction kept 5 bases outside the gene matches. Germline CDR1 MNHEY, CDR2 SVGAGI. In nucleotides, the CDR3 is TGTGCCAGCAGTTACTCGACAGGGACCAGCTATGGCTACACCTTC. This codes for CASSYSTGTSYGYTF.

The V gene is TRBV9, the J gene TRBJ2-1; D call uncertain. Deletions cut 0 bases from V and 0 bases from J, with 7 bases between. Looked up from germline, CDR1 is SGDLS and CDR2 is YYNGEE. The length of the CDR3 is 15 residues. The CDR3 nucleotides read TGTGCCAGCAGCGTAGTACAGAGCTCCTACAATGAGCAGTTCTTC. It encodes CASSVVQSSYNEQFF.

This clone was seen just once. The chain has TRBV7-2 and TRBJ1-1; 7 positions agree with TRBD1. The V and J ends lost 1 base and 10 bases, in that order; junction bases with no gene match: 9. CDR1 and CDR2 from the germline V gene are SGHTA and FQGNSA. The CDR3 contains 14 residues. CDR3 loop: CASSLDIGGPAAFF. The DNA for the CDR3 is TGTGCCAGCAGCTTAGATATAGGGGGCCCCGCAGCTTTCTTT.

V is TRBV6-1 and J is TRBJ1-2; D is possibly TRBD1 (6 bases). Germline V lookup: CDR1 MNHNS, CDR2 SASEGT. V was shortened by 0 bases and J by 8 bases, with 13 bases between the two germline ends. The CDR3 length is 14 residues. CDR3 DNA sequence: TGTGCCAGCAGTGAAGCGCTGGGGGCACGAGGCTACACCTTC. Its translation is CASSEALGARGYTF.

The J gene is TRBJ2-6, the V gene TRBV6-6; TRBD1 might be the D (5 bases). Germline lookup yields CDR1 MNHNY and CDR2 SVGAGI (reference sequence). Trimming cost V 4 bases and J 0 bases, with 7 bases left between them. This CDR3 comprises 15 residues. The CDR3 spells CASSLQVSGANVLTF. In DNA form, the CDR3 reads TGTGCCAGCAGTTTACAGGTCTCTGGGGCCAACGTCCTGACTTTC.

The chain employs TRBV28 and TRBJ1-1, with 9 nucleotides matching TRBD1. Looked up from germline, CDR1 is MDHEN and CDR2 is SYDVKM. J was trimmed by 8 bases and V by 3 bases; bases with no gene match: 4. The CDR3 loop spans 13 amino acids. CDR3 protein: CASSLGQGLEAFF. As DNA, the CDR3 is TGTGCCAGCAGTTTGGGACAGGGACTAGAAGCTTTCTTT.

V gene TRBV28 combines with J gene TRBJ1-5; D possibly corresponds to TRBD1 (6 bases). CDR3 length: 15 amino acids. With 6 bases removed from V and 3 bases from J, the gap between germline ends came to 15 bases. Germline assignment: CDR1 MDHEN and CDR2 SYDVKM. CDR3: CASSPGGADNQPQHF. In DNA form, the CDR3 reads TGTGCCAGCAGCCCTGGGGGCGCGGACAATCAGCCCCAGCATTTT.

The gene calls are TRBV5-6 and TRBJ1-2; D ambiguous. V gave up 4 bases and J gave up 8 bases, with 15 bases separating them. The CDR3 runs to 13 residues. The germline CDR1 and CDR2 sequences are SGHDT and YYEEEE. The CDR3 nucleotides are TGTGCCAGCAGCGTCATCCAAGCGGGGGGCTACACCTTC. Translating it yields CASSVIQAGGYTF.

In nucleotides, the CDR3 is TGCGCCAGCAGCCTCAGACTAGCGGGACTTGATGAGCAGTTCTTC. This sequence encodes CASSLRLAGLDEQFF. The genes are TRBV5-1 and TRBJ2-1; 11 bases align to TRBD2. CDR1 SGHRS and CDR2 YFSETQ come from the germline V gene. V shed 4 bases and J 8 bases; nucleotides not matched to a gene: 8. There are 15 residues in the CDR3.

This clone has a handful of counts. The rearrangement links TRBV18 to TRBJ2-5; D is perhaps TRBD1 (5 bases). The CDR3 consists of 17 residues. V was shortened by 3 bases and J by 2 bases, with 19 bases between the two germline ends. Looked up from germline, CDR1 is KGHSH and CDR2 is LQKENI. The chain's CDR3 is CASSPVGPPLGQETQYF. The CDR3 DNA is TGTGCCAGCTCACCGGTGGGGCCCCCCTTGGGACAAGAGACCCAGTACTTC.

The chain has TRBV5-6 and TRBJ2-5, with 7 bases matching TRBD1. CDR1 is SGHDT and CDR2 is YYEEEE in the germline V gene. The trim removed 4 bases at V and 2 bases at J, leaving 8 bases unmatched. The CDR3 totals 15 residues. The CDR3: CASSPQGQPQETQYF. CDR3 DNA sequence: TGTGCCAGCAGCCCGCAGGGACAGCCACAAGAGACCCAGTACTTC.

In this sample, this clone turned up a few times. The V and J genes are TRBV7-2 and TRBJ2-5; 8 bases fit TRBD2. CDR1 is SGHTA, CDR2 FQGNSA, per germline. V gave up 5 bases and J gave up 3 bases; unmatched junction bases: 8. The CDR3 is made up of 15 amino acids. The CDR3 nucleotides read TGTGCCAGCAGCCTCCCACCGGGAGGGGAAGAGACCCAGTACTTC. Its protein product is CASSLPPGGEETQYF.

The genes are TRBV25-1 and TRBJ2-7; D is ambiguous. The CDR3 is made up of 14 amino acids. The germline gives CDR1 MGHDK, CDR2 SYGVNS. V was shortened by 5 bases and J by 6 bases, with 17 bases between the two germline ends. In DNA form, the CDR3 reads TGTGCCAGCAGTATATCTGGTGGATCGGGCGAGCAGTACTTC. Translation gives CASSISGGSGEQYF.

This clone was picked up one time. The V gene is TRBV5-4, the J gene TRBJ2-2; TRBD1 is a possible D gene (6 bases). The V gene's germline CDR1 is SGHNT and CDR2 YYREEE (reference sequence). CDR3 length equals 14 residues. Trimming took 5 bases from V and 7 from J, leaving 15 bases between them. DNA of the CDR3: TGTGCCAGCAGAAAAACAGGGTCCAACGGGGAGCTGTTTTTT. It specifies CASRKTGSNGELFF.

This clone came up many times. The CDR3 coding sequence is TGTGCCAGCAGTTACTCCCCAGGGGGAGATGGCTACACCTTC. Translating gives CASSYSPGGDGYTF. The chain is built from TRBV6-6 and TRBJ1-2, with 7 positions matching TRBD1. The germline V gene has CDR1 MNHNY and CDR2 SVGAGI (reference sequence). The CDR3 consists of 14 residues. The V and J ends lost 0 bases and 6 bases, in that order; junction bases with no gene match: 4.

The chain has TRBV19 and TRBJ2-7, with 9 bases aligning to TRBD1. Germline values: CDR1 LNHDA, CDR2 SQIVND (reference sequence). The CDR3 is 15 amino acids. J was trimmed by 0 bases and V by 5 bases; bases with no gene match: 5. The CDR3 region is CASSPRGQGSYEQYF. The CDR3 coding sequence is TGTGCCAGTAGTCCCCGGGGACAGGGCTCCTACGAGCAGTACTTC.

This chain connects TRBV5-1 to TRBJ2-7; no definite D call. Germline-derived CDR1 and CDR2 are SGHRS and YFSETQ. Trimming removed 4 bases from V and 6 bases from J, with 8 bases in between. The CDR3 covers 11 residues. CDR3 nucleotide sequence: TGCGCCAGCAGCAACAACGTCGAGCAGTACTTC. Translation: CASSNNVEQYF.

The chain uses TRBV5-5 and TRBJ2-7, with D possibly being TRBD1 or TRBD2 (5 bases each). CDR1 is SGHKS, CDR2 YYEKEE, per germline (reference sequence). Between the trimmed V and J ends, which lost 4 bases and 1 base, there was a span of 12 bases. The CDR3 length is 14 residues. CDR3 sequence (DNA): TGTGCCAGCAGCCTCCGGGACGTTTCCTACGAGCAGTACTTC. Residues: CASSLRDVSYEQYF.